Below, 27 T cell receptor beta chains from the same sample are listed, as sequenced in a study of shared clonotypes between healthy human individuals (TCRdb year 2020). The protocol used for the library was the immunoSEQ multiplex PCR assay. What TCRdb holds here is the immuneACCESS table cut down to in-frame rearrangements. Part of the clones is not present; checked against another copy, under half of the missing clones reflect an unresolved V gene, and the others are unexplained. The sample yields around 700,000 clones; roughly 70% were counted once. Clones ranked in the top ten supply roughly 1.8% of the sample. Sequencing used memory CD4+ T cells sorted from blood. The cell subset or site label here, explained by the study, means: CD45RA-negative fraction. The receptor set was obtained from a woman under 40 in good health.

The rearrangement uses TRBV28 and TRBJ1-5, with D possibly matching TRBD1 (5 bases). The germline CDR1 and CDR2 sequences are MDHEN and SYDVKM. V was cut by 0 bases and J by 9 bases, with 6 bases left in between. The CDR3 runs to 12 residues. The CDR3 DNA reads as TGTGCCAGCAGTTTATGGACAGCGCCCCAGCATTTT. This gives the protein CASSLWTAPQHF.

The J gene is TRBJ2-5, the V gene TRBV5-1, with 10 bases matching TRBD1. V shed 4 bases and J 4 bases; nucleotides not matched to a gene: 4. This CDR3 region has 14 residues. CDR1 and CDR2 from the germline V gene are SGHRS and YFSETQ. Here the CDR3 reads CASSQDRGTETQYF. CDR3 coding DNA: TGCGCCAGCAGCCAGGACAGGGGGACAGAGACCCAGTACTTC.

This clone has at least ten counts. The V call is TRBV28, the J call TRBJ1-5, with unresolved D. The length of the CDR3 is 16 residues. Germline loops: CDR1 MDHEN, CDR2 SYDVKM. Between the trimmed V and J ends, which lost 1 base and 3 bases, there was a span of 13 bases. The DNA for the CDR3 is TGTGCCAGCAGTTTATCTACAAGTGGACTCAATCAGCCCCAGCATTTT. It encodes CASSLSTSGLNQPQHF.

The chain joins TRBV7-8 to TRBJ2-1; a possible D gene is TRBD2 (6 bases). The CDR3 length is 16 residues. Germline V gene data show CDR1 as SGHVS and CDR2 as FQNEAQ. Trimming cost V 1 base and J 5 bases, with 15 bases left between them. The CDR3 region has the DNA TGTGCCAGCAGCTTAGTTCGTTCGACTAGACACAATGAGCAGTTCTTC. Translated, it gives CASSLVRSTRHNEQFF.

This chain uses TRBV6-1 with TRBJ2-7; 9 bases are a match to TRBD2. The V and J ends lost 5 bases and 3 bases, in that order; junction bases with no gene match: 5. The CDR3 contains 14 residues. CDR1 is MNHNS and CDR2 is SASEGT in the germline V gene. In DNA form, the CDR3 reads TGTGCCAGCAGTTATAGCGGGGGAGACTACGAGCAGTACTTC. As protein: CASSYSGGDYEQYF.

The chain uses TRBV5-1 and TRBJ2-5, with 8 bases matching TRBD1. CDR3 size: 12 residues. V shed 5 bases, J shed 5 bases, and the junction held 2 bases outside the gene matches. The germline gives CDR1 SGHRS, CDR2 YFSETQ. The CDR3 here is CASRQGGETQYF. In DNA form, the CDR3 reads TGCGCCAGCAGACAGGGGGGTGAGACCCAGTACTTC.

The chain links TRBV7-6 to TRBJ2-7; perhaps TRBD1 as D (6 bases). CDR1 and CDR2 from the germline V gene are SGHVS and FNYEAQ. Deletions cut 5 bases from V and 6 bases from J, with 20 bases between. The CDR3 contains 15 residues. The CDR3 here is CASSARDISSGEQYF. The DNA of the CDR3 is TGTGCCAGCAGCGCCCGGGACATCTCATCCGGCGAGCAGTACTTC.

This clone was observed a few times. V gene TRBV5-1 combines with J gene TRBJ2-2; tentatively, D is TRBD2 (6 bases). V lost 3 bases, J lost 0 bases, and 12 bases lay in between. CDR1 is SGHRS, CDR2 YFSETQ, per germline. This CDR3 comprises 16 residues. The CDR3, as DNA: TGCGCCAGCAGCTACGGGACTCAAGCGAACACCGGGGAGCTGTTTTTT. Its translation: CASSYGTQANTGELFF.

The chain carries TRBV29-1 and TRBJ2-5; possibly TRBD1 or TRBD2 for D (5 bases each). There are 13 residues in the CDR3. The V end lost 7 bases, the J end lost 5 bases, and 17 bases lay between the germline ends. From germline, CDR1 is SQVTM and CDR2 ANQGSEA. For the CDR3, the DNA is TGCAGCGCTCAAAGCCAGGGACGCGAGACCCAGTACTTC. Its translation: CSAQSQGRETQYF.

Here the CDR3 reads CASSETVSGNTIYF. CDR3 DNA: TGTGCCAGCAGCGAGACAGTGTCTGGAAACACCATATATTTT. The rearrangement joins TRBV9 to TRBJ1-3; a possible D gene is TRBD1 (5 bases). This CDR3 contains 14 residues. Trimming removed 3 bases from V and 1 base from J, with 8 bases in between. Germline lookup yields CDR1 SGDLS and CDR2 YYNGEE.

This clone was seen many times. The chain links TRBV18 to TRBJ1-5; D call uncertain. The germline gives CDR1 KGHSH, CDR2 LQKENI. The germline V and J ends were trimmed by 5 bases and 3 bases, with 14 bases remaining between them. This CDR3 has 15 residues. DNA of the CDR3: TGTGCCAGCTCAGCCACGGACGGGGACAATCAGCCCCAGCATTTT. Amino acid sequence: CASSATDGDNQPQHF. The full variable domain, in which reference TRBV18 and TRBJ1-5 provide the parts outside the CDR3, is NAGVMQNPRHLVRRRGQEARLRCSPMKGHSHVYWYRQLPEEGLKFMVYLQKENIIDESGMPKERFSAEFPKEGPSILRIQQVVRGDSAAYFCASSATDGDNQPQHFGDGTRLSIL.

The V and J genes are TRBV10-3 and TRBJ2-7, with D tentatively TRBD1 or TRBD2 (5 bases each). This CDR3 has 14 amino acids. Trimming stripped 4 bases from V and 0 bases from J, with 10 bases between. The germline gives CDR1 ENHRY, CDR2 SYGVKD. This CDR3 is CAISGKGSSYEQYF. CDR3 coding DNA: TGTGCCATCAGTGGGAAGGGGAGCTCCTACGAGCAGTACTTC.

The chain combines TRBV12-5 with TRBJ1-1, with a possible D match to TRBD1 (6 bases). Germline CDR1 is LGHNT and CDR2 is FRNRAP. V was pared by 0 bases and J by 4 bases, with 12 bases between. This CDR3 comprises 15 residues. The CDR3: CASGLVQGRLTEAFF. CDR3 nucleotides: TGTGCTAGTGGTTTGGTACAGGGTAGACTCACTGAAGCTTTCTTT.

CDR3 bases: TGTGCCAGCAGAAAATTCGGAGATAGCTACACCTTC. This sequence encodes CASRKFGDSYTF. This rearrangement joins TRBV28 to TRBJ1-2; unclear D gene. CDR1 and CDR2 from the germline V gene are MDHEN and SYDVKM. V dropped 6 bases and J dropped 9 bases, with 14 bases sitting between them. CDR3 length: 12 amino acids.

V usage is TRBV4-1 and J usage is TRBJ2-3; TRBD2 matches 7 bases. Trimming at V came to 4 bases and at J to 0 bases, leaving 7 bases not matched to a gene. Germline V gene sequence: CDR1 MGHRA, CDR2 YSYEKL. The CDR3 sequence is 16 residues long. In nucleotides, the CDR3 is TGCGCCAGCAGCCCCCAACTAGCGTCTAGCACAGATACGCAGTATTTT. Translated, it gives CASSPQLASSTDTQYF.

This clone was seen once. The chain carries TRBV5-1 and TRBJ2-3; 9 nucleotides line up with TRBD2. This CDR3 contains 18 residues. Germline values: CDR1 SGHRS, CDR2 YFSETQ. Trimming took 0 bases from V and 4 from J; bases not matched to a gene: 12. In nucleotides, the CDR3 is TGCGCCAGCAGCTTGGGGGCCTTTAGCGGGAGCGGGGCAGATACGCAGTATTTT. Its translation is CASSLGAFSGSGADTQYF. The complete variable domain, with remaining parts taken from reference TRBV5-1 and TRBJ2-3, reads KAGVTQTPRYLIKTRGQQVTLSCSPISGHRSVSWYQQTPGQGLQFLFEYFSETQRNKGNFPGRFSGRQFSNSRSEMNVSTLELGDSALYLCASSLGAFSGSGADTQYFGPGTRLTVL.

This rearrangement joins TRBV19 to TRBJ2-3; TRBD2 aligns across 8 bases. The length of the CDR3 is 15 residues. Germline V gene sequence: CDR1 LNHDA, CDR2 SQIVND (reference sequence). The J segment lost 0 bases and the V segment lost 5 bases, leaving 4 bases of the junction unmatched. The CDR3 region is CASSFPSGSTDTQYF. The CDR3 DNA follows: TGTGCCAGTAGTTTTCCTAGCGGGAGCACAGATACGCAGTATTTT.

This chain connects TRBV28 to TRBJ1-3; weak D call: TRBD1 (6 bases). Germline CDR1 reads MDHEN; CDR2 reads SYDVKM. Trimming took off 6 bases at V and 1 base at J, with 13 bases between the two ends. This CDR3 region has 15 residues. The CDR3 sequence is CASSPTGSSGNTIYF. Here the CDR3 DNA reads TGTGCCAGCAGCCCCACAGGGTCTTCTGGAAACACCATATATTTT.

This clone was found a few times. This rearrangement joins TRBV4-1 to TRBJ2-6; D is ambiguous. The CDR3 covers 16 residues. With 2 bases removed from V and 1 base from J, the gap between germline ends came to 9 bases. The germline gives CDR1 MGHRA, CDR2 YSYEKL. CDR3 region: CASSQTPRSGANVLTF. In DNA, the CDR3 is TGCGCCAGCAGCCAAACCCCCCGATCTGGGGCCAACGTCCTGACTTTC.

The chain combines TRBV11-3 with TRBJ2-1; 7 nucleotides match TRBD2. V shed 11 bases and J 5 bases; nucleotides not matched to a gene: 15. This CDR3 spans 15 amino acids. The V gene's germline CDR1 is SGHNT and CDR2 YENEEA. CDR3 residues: CAPRPIAAGNNEQFF. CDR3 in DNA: TGTGCCCCGCGGCCAATTGCAGCGGGGAACAATGAGCAGTTCTTC.

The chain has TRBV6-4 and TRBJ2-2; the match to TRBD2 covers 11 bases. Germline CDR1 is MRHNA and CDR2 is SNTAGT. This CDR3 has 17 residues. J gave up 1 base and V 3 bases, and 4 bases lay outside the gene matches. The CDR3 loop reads CASSEGTSGENTGELFF. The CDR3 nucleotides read TGTGCCAGCAGTGAGGGGACTAGCGGAGAGAACACCGGGGAGCTGTTTTTT.

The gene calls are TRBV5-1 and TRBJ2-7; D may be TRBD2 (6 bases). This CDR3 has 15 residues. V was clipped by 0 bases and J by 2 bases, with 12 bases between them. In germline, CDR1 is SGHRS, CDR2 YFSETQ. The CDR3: CASSLAPGLTYEQYF. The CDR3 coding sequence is TGCGCCAGCAGCTTGGCCCCGGGACTGACCTACGAGCAGTACTTC.

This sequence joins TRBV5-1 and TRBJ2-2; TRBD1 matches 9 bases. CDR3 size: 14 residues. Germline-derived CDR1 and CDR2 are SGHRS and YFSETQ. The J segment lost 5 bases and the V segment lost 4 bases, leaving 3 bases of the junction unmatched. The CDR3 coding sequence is TGCGCCAGCAGCCAGACAGGGGGTACCGGGGAGCTGTTTTTT. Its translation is CASSQTGGTGELFF.

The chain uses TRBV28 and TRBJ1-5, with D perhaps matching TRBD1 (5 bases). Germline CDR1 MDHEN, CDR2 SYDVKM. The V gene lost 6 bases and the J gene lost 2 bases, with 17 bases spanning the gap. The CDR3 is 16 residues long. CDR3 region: CASRPAGIRGNQPQHF. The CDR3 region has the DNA TGTGCCAGCAGGCCCGCAGGGATTCGAGGCAATCAGCCCCAGCATTTT.

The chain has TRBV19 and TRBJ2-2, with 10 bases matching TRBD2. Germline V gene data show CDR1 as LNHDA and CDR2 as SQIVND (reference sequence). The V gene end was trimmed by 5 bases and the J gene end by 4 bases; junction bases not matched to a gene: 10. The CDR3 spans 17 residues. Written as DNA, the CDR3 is TGTGCCAGTAGTGCATCCGGGACTAGCGTCTTCACCGGGGAGCTGTTTTTT. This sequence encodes CASSASGTSVFTGELFF.

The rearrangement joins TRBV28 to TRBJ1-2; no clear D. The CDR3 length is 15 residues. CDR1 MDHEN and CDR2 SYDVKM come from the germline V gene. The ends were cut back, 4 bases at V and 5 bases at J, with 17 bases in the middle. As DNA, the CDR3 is TGTGCCAGCAGTTCCGCGGGGAACCCTATTTATGGCTACACCTTC. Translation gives CASSSAGNPIYGYTF.

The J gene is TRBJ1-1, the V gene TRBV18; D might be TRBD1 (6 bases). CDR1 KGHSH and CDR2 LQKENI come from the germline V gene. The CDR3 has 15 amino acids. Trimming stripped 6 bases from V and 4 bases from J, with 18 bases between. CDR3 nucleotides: TGTGCCAGCTCGAGAGTCAGGGAGGGGGGCACTGAAGCTTTCTTT. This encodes CASSRVREGGTEAFF.